One sample yielded the 19 T cell receptor beta chains listed below, sequenced in a study of CD8 T cells in Susac syndrome. A quantity of 0.5 to 1 ug RNA underwent reverse transcription using random hexamers. Each CDR3 protein is one row after TCRdb ran MiXCR on the immunoSEQ multiplex PCR reads. The sample includes around 99,000 distinct CDR3 sequences, roughly 95% seen only once; the top ten take under 0.1%. Sequenced: CD4+ T cells from PBMCs. These receptors were obtained from a human donor in good health.

The V gene is TRBV9, the J gene TRBJ2-4; 10 bases are a match to TRBD1. The CDR3 is 15 residues long. Germline V gives CDR1 SGDLS, CDR2 YYNGEE. The V and J ends lost 5 bases and 6 bases, in that order; junction bases with no gene match: 8. CDR3 nucleotide sequence: TGTGCCAGCAGTTACGGGACAGGGGCCCCAAACATTCAGTACTTC. Protein: CASSYGTGAPNIQYF.

This clonotype appeared once. This chain uses TRBV7-3 with TRBJ2-2, with 8 bases that match TRBD2. V dropped 5 bases and J dropped 6; count of bases not matched to a gene: 8. The CDR3 has 15 amino acids. Germline values: CDR1 SGHTA, CDR2 FQGTGA. The CDR3 reads CASSPNVGGAGELFF. The CDR3 region has the DNA TGTGCCAGCAGCCCAAACGTCGGGGGGGCCGGGGAGCTGTTTTTT.

J is TRBJ2-5 and V is TRBV28, with 14 bases that match TRBD2. The length of the CDR3 is 18 residues. V lost 5 bases to trimming and J lost 5 bases; unmatched junction nucleotides: 13. In germline, CDR1 is MDHEN, CDR2 SYDVKM. This CDR3 reads CASSRRTSGRRSQETQYF. The CDR3 DNA is TGTGCCAGCAGTCGCCGGACTAGCGGGAGGAGAAGTCAGGAGACCCAGTACTTC.

This clonotype occurred a few times. The chain has TRBV7-2 and TRBJ2-7, with D tentatively TRBD1 or TRBD2 (5 bases each). Germline values: CDR1 SGHTA, CDR2 FQGNSA. V was cut by 1 base and J by 3 bases, with 10 bases left in between. This CDR3 is 14 amino acids long. The CDR3 here is CASSLGAGSYEQYF. CDR3 DNA sequence: TGTGCCAGCAGCTTAGGCGCAGGGAGCTACGAGCAGTACTTC.

This chain joins TRBV24-1 and TRBJ2-7; 9 bases line up with TRBD2. With 5 bases clipped from V and 7 bases from J, the junction kept 8 bases outside the gene matches. The CDR3 runs to 14 residues. Looked up from germline, CDR1 is KGHDR and CDR2 is SFDVKD. CDR3 nucleotide sequence: TGTGCCACCAGTGGAGCGGGAGGCCCGGGAGAGCAGTACTTC. It is translated as CATSGAGGPGEQYF.

This chain joins TRBV6-2 or TRBV6-3 and TRBJ2-2; D is uncertain. The V end was cut by 5 bases, the J end by 1 base, with 8 bases between. There are 14 residues in the CDR3. The germline V gene has CDR1 MNHEY and CDR2 SVGEGT. Here the CDR3 reads CASSGARNTGELFF. In nucleotides, the CDR3 is TGTGCCAGCAGTGGAGCGAGGAACACCGGGGAGCTGTTTTTT.

The rearrangement uses TRBV29-1 and TRBJ2-2, with 8 positions matching TRBD2. Losses at the gene ends were 4 bases for V and 1 base for J; bases not matched to a gene: 2. Germline V lookup: CDR1 SQVTM, CDR2 ANQGSEA. The CDR3 runs to 14 residues. The CDR3 region is CSVGSGGNTGELFF. DNA for the CDR3: TGCAGCGTTGGGAGCGGGGGGAACACCGGGGAGCTGTTTTTT.

CDR3 sequence (DNA): TGCGCCAGCAGCCAAGTAAAGGGAACCATCACCTACGAGCAGTACTTC. Its translation is CASSQVKGTITYEQYF. The chain joins TRBV4-3 to TRBJ2-7; D unclear. The germline V and J ends were trimmed by 1 base and 2 bases, with 15 bases remaining between them. Per the germline V gene, CDR1 is LGHNA and CDR2 is YSLEER. CDR3 size: 16 residues.

V gene TRBV12-3 or TRBV12-4 combines with J gene TRBJ2-5; a weak D match, TRBD1 (5 bases). Trimming took off 5 bases at V and 2 bases at J, with 12 bases between the two ends. The CDR3 contains 14 residues. The CDR3 protein is CASSQRTMQETQYF. The CDR3 DNA sequence: TGTGCCAGCAGTCAACGGACAATGCAAGAGACCCAGTACTTC.

The chain joins TRBV4-2 to TRBJ2-7; 11 nucleotides match TRBD1. Trimming took 2 bases from V and 7 from J; bases not matched to a gene: 7. The germline V gene has CDR1 LGHNA and CDR2 YNFKEQ. The CDR3 sequence is 15 residues long. Here the CDR3 DNA reads TGTGCCAGCAGCCAATCGCCGGGACAGGGGGAAGAGCAGTACTTC. Protein product: CASSQSPGQGEEQYF.

The chain uses TRBV19 and TRBJ1-1; 8 bases align to TRBD1. Per the germline V gene, CDR1 is LNHDA and CDR2 is SQIVND (reference sequence). The CDR3 is 14 residues long. V was pared by 5 bases and J by 6 bases, with 8 bases of the junction left unmatched. The CDR3 here is CASSSMTGAAEAFF. CDR3 nucleotides: TGTGCCAGTAGTTCTATGACAGGGGCCGCTGAAGCTTTCTTT.

This rearrangement joins TRBV19 to TRBJ2-7, with D unresolved. Germline assignment: CDR1 LNHDA and CDR2 SQIVND (reference sequence). V was clipped by 1 base and J by 6 bases, with 4 bases between them. There are 11 residues in the CDR3. This chain's CDR3 is CASSIGGEQYF. CDR3 nucleotide sequence: TGTGCCAGTAGTATAGGGGGCGAGCAGTACTTC. Filled out from reference TRBV19 and TRBJ2-7, the complete variable domain reads DGGITQSPKYLFRKEGQNVTLSCEQNLNHDAMYWYRQDPGQGLRLIYYSQIVNDFQKGDIAEGYSVSREKKESFPLTVTSAQKNPTAFYLCASSIGGEQYFGPGTRLTVT.

The chain combines TRBV5-1 with TRBJ2-7; D gene ambiguous. Germline CDR1 is SGHRS and CDR2 is YFSETQ. This CDR3 contains 14 residues. The germline V and J ends were trimmed by 2 bases and 0 bases, with 9 bases remaining between them. The CDR3 DNA follows: TGCGCCAGCAGCTTAAATACAGCCTCCTACGAGCAGTACTTC. This encodes CASSLNTASYEQYF.

The chain has TRBV7-2 and TRBJ2-3, with D unresolved. From germline, CDR1 is SGHTA and CDR2 FQGNSA. Deletions cut 2 bases from V and 4 bases from J, with 13 bases between. The CDR3 totals 15 residues. For the CDR3, the DNA is TGTGCCAGCAGCTTAAAACAGTCCCTTTCAGATACGCAGTATTTT. It is translated as CASSLKQSLSDTQYF.

The genes are TRBV6-5 and TRBJ1-2; 9 bases line up with TRBD1. The CDR3 runs to 15 residues. The ends lost 0 bases at V and 6 bases at J; junction bases unmatched: 5. Germline lookup yields CDR1 MNHEY and CDR2 SVGAGI. The CDR3 protein is CASSYSFGQGNGYTF. The CDR3 nucleotides read TGTGCCAGCAGTTACTCTTTCGGACAGGGGAATGGCTACACCTTC.

V usage is TRBV5-1 and J usage is TRBJ1-1; 10 bases match TRBD1. J was trimmed by 1 base and V by 4 bases; bases with no gene match: 4. The V gene's germline CDR1 is SGHRS and CDR2 YFSETQ. The length of the CDR3 is 15 residues. CDR3 region: CASSPGQGSNTEAFF. CDR3 coding DNA: TGCGCCAGCAGCCCGGGACAGGGGTCGAACACTGAAGCTTTCTTT. The variable domain in full, with the rest retrieved from reference TRBV5-1 and TRBJ1-1, is KAGVTQTPRYLIKTRGQQVTLSCSPISGHRSVSWYQQTPGQGLQFLFEYFSETQRNKGNFPGRFSGRQFSNSRSEMNVSTLELGDSALYLCASSPGQGSNTEAFFGQGTRLTVV.

CDR3 sequence: CASTGQGYEQYF. The CDR3, as DNA: TGTGCCAGCACGGGACAGGGCTACGAGCAGTACTTC. The V call is TRBV2, the J call TRBJ2-7, with 9 bases matching TRBD1. Trimming at V came to 7 bases and at J to 3 bases, leaving 1 base not matched to a gene. The CDR3 covers 12 residues. Germline-derived CDR1 and CDR2 are SNHLY and FYNNEI.

The chain uses TRBV19 and TRBJ1-1, with 8 bases fitting TRBD1. The CDR3 extends over 16 amino acids. Trimming at V came to 6 bases and at J to 0 bases, leaving 9 bases not matched to a gene. The V gene's germline CDR1 is LNHDA and CDR2 SQIVND (reference sequence). The CDR3 here is CASSPDREQMNTEAFF. The CDR3 nucleotides read TGTGCCAGTAGCCCGGACAGGGAACAAATGAACACTGAAGCTTTCTTT.

The gene calls are TRBV7-2 and TRBJ1-2; no firm D call. Germline V gene sequence: CDR1 SGHTA, CDR2 FQGNSA. Trimming stripped 1 base from V and 8 bases from J, with 8 bases between. The CDR3 covers 12 residues. The DNA for the CDR3 is TGTGCCAGCAGCTTAGGGGAAGGAGGCTACACCTTC. Translation gives CASSLGEGGYTF.